This TCR beta chain was recorded in a study of T cell changes during pregnancy in multiple sclerosis. The CDR3 has 16 amino acids. The V and J ends lost 5 bases and 8 bases, in that order; junction bases with no gene match: 9. CDR1 is SGHTA, CDR2 FQGNSA, per germline. Data came from immunoSEQ multiplex PCR; TCRdb stores just in-frame clones and leaves some out. The sample has approximately 20,000 clones; roughly 89% are singletons. The chain carries TRBV7-2 and TRBJ2-1, with TRBD2 matching over 13 bases. The sequencing here drew on CD8+ T cells from peripheral blood mononuclear cells, taken in the third trimester of pregnancy. The clonotype comes from a female donor in good health, enrolled as a control in a pregnancy study. In DNA, the CDR3 is TGTGCCAGCAGCGCCCAGACTAGCGGGGGGCGGCATGAGCAGTTCTTC. It codes for CASSAQTSGGRHEQFF.